The rows below give T cell receptor beta chains drawn from one sample of a study of Ad26.COV2.S vaccination and SARS-CoV-2 variants. TCRdb keeps only in-frame clones here, not all; method: immunoSEQ multiplex PCR. Seen here are about 350,000 clones, roughly 84% observed once, and the top ten hold less than 4%. Sample: peripheral blood, taken in a trial of Ad26.COV2.S vaccine versus placebo. These TCRs come from a person aged 18-65 years who received the Ad26.COV2.S COVID-19 vaccine or a placebo. Both conserved end residues are part of each CDR3. Each record gives: clone size, V gene, J gene, D gene, CDR3 protein, CDR3 DNA. The D gene is left open where the match is weak. Only some rows state a clone size, as once, few, many or a class for expanded clones.

clone size: NA
V gene: TRBV5-4
J gene: TRBJ2-1
D gene: TRBD2
CDR3 protein: CASSLWASGANEQFF
CDR3 DNA: TGTGCCAGCAGCTTGTGGGCTAGCGGGGCAAATGAGCAGTTCTTC

clone size: NA
V gene: TRBV6-5
J gene: TRBJ2-7
D gene: NA
CDR3 protein: CASSYQGTGGSREQYF
CDR3 DNA: TGTGCCAGCAGCTACCAAGGGACCGGGGGATCGAGGGAGCAGTACTTC

clone size: few
V gene: TRBV6-6
J gene: TRBJ1-1
D gene: TRBD1
CDR3 protein: CASSAGQGWGEAFF
CDR3 DNA: TGTGCCAGCAGTGCGGGACAGGGTTGGGGTGAAGCTTTCTTT

clone size: once
V gene: TRBV6-2/TRBV6-3
J gene: TRBJ2-7
D gene: TRBD2
CDR3 protein: CASSYGTSGRAYEQYF
CDR3 DNA: TGTGCCAGCAGTTACGGGACTAGCGGGAGGGCGTACGAGCAGTACTTC

clone size: NA
V gene: TRBV19
J gene: TRBJ2-7
D gene: NA
CDR3 protein: CASSIDQWGAGSGEQYF
CDR3 DNA: TGTGCCAGTAGTATAGATCAATGGGGGGCCGGGTCCGGCGAGCAGTACTTC

clone size: NA
V gene: TRBV7-9
J gene: TRBJ1-1
D gene: NA
CDR3 protein: CASSAAGVNTEAFF
CDR3 DNA: TGTGCCAGCAGCGCGGCAGGAGTTAACACTGAAGCTTTCTTT

clone size: NA
V gene: TRBV5-4
J gene: TRBJ2-5
D gene: NA
CDR3 protein: CASSLETGGPETQYF
CDR3 DNA: TGTGCCAGCAGCTTGGAGACAGGAGGGCCGGAGACCCAGTACTTC

clone size: NA
V gene: TRBV30
J gene: TRBJ2-2
D gene: NA
CDR3 protein: CAWSVLPSRAGELFF
CDR3 DNA: TGTGCCTGGAGTGTACTCCCCTCACGCGCCGGGGAGCTGTTTTTT

clone size: NA
V gene: TRBV5-1
J gene: TRBJ2-5
D gene: TRBD1
CDR3 protein: CASSLTGTGEETQYF
CDR3 DNA: TGCGCCAGCAGCCTGACCGGGACAGGGGAGGAGACCCAGTACTTC

clone size: NA
V gene: TRBV11-2
J gene: TRBJ2-2
D gene: TRBD2
CDR3 protein: CASSVTAGRTGELFF
CDR3 DNA: TGTGCCAGCAGCGTTACAGCGGGAAGGACCGGGGAGCTGTTTTTT

clone size: NA
V gene: TRBV14
J gene: TRBJ2-5
D gene: NA
CDR3 protein: CASSQSSRDPERPKYQETQYF
CDR3 DNA: TGTGCCAGCAGCCAATCGAGTCGGGACCCCGAGAGGCCCAAGTACCAAGAGACCCAGTACTTC

clone size: NA
V gene: TRBV19
J gene: TRBJ1-1
D gene: TRBD1
CDR3 protein: CASSPLLDRGLDTEAFF
CDR3 DNA: TGTGCCAGTAGTCCTCTCCTCGACAGGGGGCTAGACACTGAAGCTTTCTTT

clone size: NA
V gene: TRBV9
J gene: TRBJ2-7
D gene: TRBD1
CDR3 protein: CASSEGDRGHSYEQYF
CDR3 DNA: TGTGCCAGCAGCGAAGGGGACAGGGGGCATTCCTACGAGCAGTACTTC

clone size: few
V gene: TRBV5-1
J gene: TRBJ2-7
D gene: TRBD1
CDR3 protein: CASSPSGTGGMEQYF
CDR3 DNA: TGCGCCAGCAGCCCTTCCGGGACAGGGGGGATGGAGCAGTACTTC

clone size: NA
V gene: TRBV7-2
J gene: TRBJ2-7
D gene: NA
CDR3 protein: CASSPPSLGQNF
CDR3 DNA: TGTGCCAGCAGCCCTCCGAGTCTAGGGCAGAACTTC

clone size: NA
V gene: TRBV6-2/TRBV6-3
J gene: TRBJ2-7
D gene: NA
CDR3 protein: CASRYGTRYEQYF
CDR3 DNA: TGTGCCAGCAGATACGGGACAAGGTACGAGCAGTACTTC

clone size: NA
V gene: TRBV5-5
J gene: TRBJ2-1
D gene: TRBD2
CDR3 protein: CASSLVNSAGGRYNEQFF
CDR3 DNA: TGTGCCAGCAGCTTGGTCAACTCAGCGGGGGGGCGGTACAATGAGCAGTTCTTC

clone size: NA
V gene: TRBV6-6
J gene: TRBJ1-1
D gene: NA
CDR3 protein: CASSYSVNTEAFF
CDR3 DNA: TGTGCCAGCAGTTACTCCGTGAACACTGAAGCTTTCTTT

clone size: NA
V gene: TRBV15
J gene: TRBJ2-7
D gene: TRBD1
CDR3 protein: CATSRGTGGSYEQYF
CDR3 DNA: TGTGCCACCAGCAGAGGGACAGGGGGTTCCTACGAGCAGTACTTC

clone size: NA
V gene: TRBV6-5
J gene: TRBJ1-6
D gene: NA
CDR3 protein: CASKPGASYNSPLHF
CDR3 DNA: TGTGCCAGCAAACCAGGGGCATCCTATAATTCACCCCTCCACTTT

clone size: once
V gene: TRBV6-2/TRBV6-3
J gene: TRBJ2-7
D gene: TRBD1
CDR3 protein: CASSRHTRTEGQAYEQYF
CDR3 DNA: TGTGCCAGCAGCCGACATACTAGGACGGAAGGACAGGCGTACGAGCAGTACTTC

clone size: NA
V gene: TRBV28
J gene: TRBJ2-7
D gene: NA
CDR3 protein: CASTENSYEQYF
CDR3 DNA: TGTGCCAGCACCGAAAATTCCTACGAGCAGTACTTC

clone size: NA
V gene: TRBV11-2
J gene: TRBJ2-3
D gene: TRBD2
CDR3 protein: CASSPGVAGGRRTDTQYF
CDR3 DNA: TGTGCCAGCAGCCCCGGGGTAGCGGGGGGGCGCCGCACAGATACGCAGTATTTT

clone size: NA
V gene: TRBV3-1/TRBV3-2
J gene: TRBJ2-7
D gene: NA
CDR3 protein: CASSQTGGPFEQYF
CDR3 DNA: TGTGCCAGCAGCCAAACGGGGGGCCCCTTTGAGCAGTACTTC

clone size: NA
V gene: TRBV18
J gene: TRBJ1-2
D gene: NA
CDR3 protein: CASSPPGGQGYTF
CDR3 DNA: TGTGCCAGCTCACCACCAGGGGGACAAGGCTACACCTTC

clone size: once
V gene: TRBV7-9
J gene: TRBJ1-5
D gene: TRBD1
CDR3 protein: CASSLVKTGASNQPQHF
CDR3 DNA: TGTGCCAGCAGCTTAGTGAAAACAGGGGCAAGCAATCAGCCCCAGCATTTT

clone size: NA
V gene: TRBV19
J gene: TRBJ2-6
D gene: TRBD1
CDR3 protein: CASSKTGVSGANVLTF
CDR3 DNA: TGTGCCAGTAGTAAGACAGGGGTCTCTGGGGCCAACGTCCTGACTTTC

clone size: NA
V gene: TRBV5-1
J gene: TRBJ1-4
D gene: TRBD1
CDR3 protein: CASSLGTGVYEKLFF
CDR3 DNA: TGCGCCAGCAGCTTAGGGACAGGGGTGTATGAAAAACTGTTTTTT

clone size: NA
V gene: TRBV24-1
J gene: TRBJ2-5
D gene: TRBD1
CDR3 protein: CATSGQDRGTQETQYF
CDR3 DNA: TGTGCCACCAGTGGACAGGACAGGGGGACTCAAGAGACCCAGTACTTC

clone size: few
V gene: TRBV21-1
J gene: TRBJ1-5
D gene: NA
CDR3 protein: CASSPSFKNQPQHF
CDR3 DNA: TGTGCCAGCAGCCCAAGTTTCAAGAATCAGCCCCAGCATTTT

clone size: NA
V gene: TRBV3-1/TRBV3-2
J gene: TRBJ2-3
D gene: NA
CDR3 protein: CASSPRTPWDTQYF
CDR3 DNA: TGTGCCAGCAGCCCACGGACCCCATGGGATACGCAGTATTTT

clone size: NA
V gene: TRBV20-1
J gene: TRBJ2-1
D gene: NA
CDR3 protein: CSASGSGYNEQFF
CDR3 DNA: TGCAGTGCTAGTGGTAGCGGATACAATGAGCAGTTCTTC

clone size: few
V gene: TRBV15
J gene: TRBJ1-5
D gene: TRBD1
CDR3 protein: CATSRDGDSSNQPQHF
CDR3 DNA: TGTGCCACCAGCAGAGACGGGGACAGTAGCAATCAGCCCCAGCATTTT

clone size: NA
V gene: TRBV2
J gene: TRBJ2-7
D gene: NA
CDR3 protein: CASSERGGEQYF
CDR3 DNA: TGTGCCAGCAGTGAACGGGGCGGCGAGCAGTACTTC

clone size: NA
V gene: TRBV6-5
J gene: TRBJ2-1
D gene: NA
CDR3 protein: CASNLRYNEQFF
CDR3 DNA: TGTGCCAGCAACCTCCGGTACAATGAGCAGTTCTTC

clone size: few
V gene: TRBV19
J gene: TRBJ1-5
D gene: TRBD1
CDR3 protein: CASHPSRDRGLINQPQHF
CDR3 DNA: TGTGCCAGTCACCCGAGCCGGGACAGGGGCCTCATTAATCAGCCCCAGCATTTT

clone size: NA
V gene: TRBV29-1
J gene: TRBJ2-1
D gene: TRBD2
CDR3 protein: CSVDRLAGVEQFF
CDR3 DNA: TGCAGCGTTGATCGTCTAGCGGGGGTTGAGCAGTTCTTC

clone size: few
V gene: TRBV5-6
J gene: TRBJ1-6
D gene: TRBD1
CDR3 protein: CASSASSGTAASYNSPLHF
CDR3 DNA: TGTGCCAGCAGCGCGTCTTCCGGGACAGCCGCCTCCTATAATTCACCCCTCCACTTT

clone size: NA
V gene: TRBV27
J gene: TRBJ2-5
D gene: NA
CDR3 protein: CASSFPGQETQYF
CDR3 DNA: TGTGCCAGCAGTTTCCCAGGGCAAGAGACCCAGTACTTC

clone size: NA
V gene: TRBV10-3
J gene: TRBJ1-2
D gene: NA
CDR3 protein: CAISEGSGYGYTF
CDR3 DNA: TGTGCCATCAGTGAGGGGTCGGGCTATGGCTACACCTTC

clone size: NA
V gene: TRBV12-3/TRBV12-4
J gene: TRBJ2-5
D gene: NA
CDR3 protein: CASSFVRGTQYF
CDR3 DNA: TGTGCCAGCAGTTTTGTTAGGGGGACCCAGTACTTC

clone size: NA
V gene: TRBV5-1
J gene: TRBJ1-2
D gene: NA
CDR3 protein: CASSPAGPNYGYTF
CDR3 DNA: TGCGCCAGCAGCCCGGCAGGGCCAAACTATGGCTACACCTTC

clone size: NA
V gene: TRBV29-1
J gene: TRBJ2-7
D gene: TRBD2
CDR3 protein: CSVDGTSGGTYEQYF
CDR3 DNA: TGCAGCGTTGATGGCACTAGCGGGGGGACTTACGAGCAGTACTTC

clone size: NA
V gene: TRBV27
J gene: TRBJ1-1
D gene: NA
CDR3 protein: CASSFMMAGTEAFF
CDR3 DNA: TGTGCCAGCAGTTTCATGATGGCTGGCACTGAAGCTTTCTTT

clone size: NA
V gene: TRBV6-2/TRBV6-3
J gene: TRBJ2-4
D gene: NA
CDR3 protein: CASSYGPLAKNIQYF
CDR3 DNA: TGTGCCAGCAGTTATGGTCCGCTAGCCAAAAACATTCAGTACTTC

clone size: NA
V gene: TRBV12-3/TRBV12-4
J gene: TRBJ2-3
D gene: NA
CDR3 protein: CASSFYFTDTQYF
CDR3 DNA: TGTGCCAGCAGTTTCTACTTCACAGATACGCAGTATTTT

clone size: NA
V gene: TRBV7-8
J gene: TRBJ2-3
D gene: TRBD2
CDR3 protein: CASSLLSGVAGLASTDTQYF
CDR3 DNA: TGTGCCAGCAGCTTACTGTCCGGGGTAGCGGGCCTGGCTAGCACAGATACGCAGTATTTT

clone size: NA
V gene: TRBV6-1
J gene: TRBJ1-4
D gene: NA
CDR3 protein: CASSEGNGETNEKLFF
CDR3 DNA: TGTGCCAGCAGTGAAGGAAACGGGGAAACTAATGAAAAACTGTTTTTT